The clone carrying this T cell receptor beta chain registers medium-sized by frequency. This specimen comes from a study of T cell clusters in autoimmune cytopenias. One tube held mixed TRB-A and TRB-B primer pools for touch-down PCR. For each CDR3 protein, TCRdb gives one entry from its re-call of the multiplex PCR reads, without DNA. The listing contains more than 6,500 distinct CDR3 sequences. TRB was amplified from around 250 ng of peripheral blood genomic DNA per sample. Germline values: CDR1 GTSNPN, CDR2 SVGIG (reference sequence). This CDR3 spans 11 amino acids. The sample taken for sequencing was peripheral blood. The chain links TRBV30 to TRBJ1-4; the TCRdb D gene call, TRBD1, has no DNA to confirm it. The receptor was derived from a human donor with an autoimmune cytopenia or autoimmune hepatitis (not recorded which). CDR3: CAWSDGVGVFF. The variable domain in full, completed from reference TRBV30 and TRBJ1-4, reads SQTIHQWPATLVQPVGSPLSLECTVEGTSNPNLYWYRQAAGRGLQLLFYSVGIGQISSEVPQNLSASRPQDRQFILSSKKLLLSDSGFYLCAWSDGVGVFFGSGTQLSVL.